This T cell receptor (beta chain) was captured in a study of T-cell memory formation after mild COVID-19. Study in general: TCR clusters were mostly confined to one donor each. General study findings and limits: Whereas later expanders leaned CD4+, clones contracting day 15 to 85 showed a balanced CD4/CD8 makeup.

Points on this clonotype: Its specificity is unknown.

Researchers used 5'RACE with constant-segment primers to make TCR alpha and TCR beta cDNA libraries that carry sample barcodes and UMIs. TCRdb analysed the 5' RACE reads with MiXCR anew, one entry per CDR3 protein. The sample consists of around 300,000 distinct CDR3 sequences, over 10% of them appearing once. CDR1 is MNHNS, CDR2 SASEGT, per germline. This CDR3 spans 16 amino acids. V lost 6 bases, J lost 5 bases, and 20 bases lay in between. The gene calls are TRBV6-1 and TRBJ2-1, with a weak D call TRBD1 (6 bases). Sequenced input: PBMCs or a T cell subset sorted from them (not recorded which). This clonotype was sampled from a man between 18 and 35 years old who had mild COVID-19 (a few samples of this study predate the infection). Cell type and time point are not known. The CDR3 protein is CASRDSRGRDHNEQFF. The CDR3 nucleotides read TGTGCCAGCAGGGATTCCAGGGGCCGAGATCACAATGAGCAGTTCTTC.